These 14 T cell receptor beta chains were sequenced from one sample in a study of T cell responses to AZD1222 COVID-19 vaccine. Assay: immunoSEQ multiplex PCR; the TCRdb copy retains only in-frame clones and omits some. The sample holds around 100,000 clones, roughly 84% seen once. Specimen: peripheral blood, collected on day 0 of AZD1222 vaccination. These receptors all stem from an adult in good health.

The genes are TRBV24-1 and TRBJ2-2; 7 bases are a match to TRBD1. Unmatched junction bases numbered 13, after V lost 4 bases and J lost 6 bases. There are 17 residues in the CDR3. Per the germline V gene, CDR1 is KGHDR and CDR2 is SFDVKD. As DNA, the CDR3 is TGTGCCACCAGTGACATGACAGGGCAGGTAGTTCCCGGGGAGCTGTTTTTT. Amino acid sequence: CATSDMTGQVVPGELFF.

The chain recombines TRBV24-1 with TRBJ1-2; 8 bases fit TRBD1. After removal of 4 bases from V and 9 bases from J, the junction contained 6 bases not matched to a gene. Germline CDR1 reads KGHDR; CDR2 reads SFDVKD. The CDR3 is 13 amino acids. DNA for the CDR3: TGTGCCACCAGTGACATGGACAGGGCAAGCTACACCTTC. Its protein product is CATSDMDRASYTF.

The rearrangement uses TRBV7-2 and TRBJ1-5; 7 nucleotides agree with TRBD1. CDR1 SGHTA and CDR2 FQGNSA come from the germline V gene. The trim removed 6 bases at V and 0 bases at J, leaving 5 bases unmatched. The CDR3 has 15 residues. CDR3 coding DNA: TGTGCCAGCAGTCGACAGGGAGTTAGCAATCAGCCCCAGCATTTT. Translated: CASSRQGVSNQPQHF. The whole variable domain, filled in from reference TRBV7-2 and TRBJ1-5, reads GAGVSQSPSNKVTEKGKDVELRCDPISGHTALYWYRQSLGQGLEFLIYFQGNSAPDKSGLPSDRFSAERTGGSVSTLTIQRTQQEDSAVYLCASSRQGVSNQPQHFGDGTRLSIL.

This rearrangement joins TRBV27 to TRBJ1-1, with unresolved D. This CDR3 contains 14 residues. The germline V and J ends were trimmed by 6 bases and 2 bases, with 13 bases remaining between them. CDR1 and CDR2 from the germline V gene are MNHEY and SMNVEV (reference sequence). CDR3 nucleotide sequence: TGTGCCAGCAGGAGGAACCTTCGCAACACTGAAGCTTTCTTT. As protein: CASRRNLRNTEAFF.

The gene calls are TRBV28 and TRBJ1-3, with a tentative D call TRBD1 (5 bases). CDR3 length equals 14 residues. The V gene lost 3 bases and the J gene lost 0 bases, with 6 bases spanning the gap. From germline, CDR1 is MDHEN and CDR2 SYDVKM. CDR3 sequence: CASSFDSSGNTIYF. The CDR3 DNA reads TGTGCCAGCAGTTTTGACAGCTCTGGAAACACCATATATTTT. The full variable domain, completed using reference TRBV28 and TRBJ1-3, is DVKVTQSSRYLVKRTGEKVFLECVQDMDHENMFWYRQDPGLGLRLIYFSYDVKMKEKGDIPEGYSVSREKKERFSLILESASTNQTSMYLCASSFDSSGNTIYFGEGSWLTVV.

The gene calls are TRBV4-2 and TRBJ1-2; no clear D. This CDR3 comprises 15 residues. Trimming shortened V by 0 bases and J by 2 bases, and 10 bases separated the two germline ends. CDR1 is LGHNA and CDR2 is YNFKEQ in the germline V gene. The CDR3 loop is CASSQDHNTNYGYTF. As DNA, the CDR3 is TGTGCCAGCAGCCAAGATCATAACACCAACTATGGCTACACCTTC.

CDR3 residues: CASSPEVMNTEAFF. Written as DNA, the CDR3 is TGTGCCAGCAGCCCTGAGGTGATGAACACTGAAGCTTTCTTT. The chain joins TRBV4-2 to TRBJ1-1; D gene unclear. Germline V gene sequence: CDR1 LGHNA, CDR2 YNFKEQ. V was trimmed by 4 bases and J by 0 bases, leaving 9 bases between them. The CDR3 totals 14 residues.

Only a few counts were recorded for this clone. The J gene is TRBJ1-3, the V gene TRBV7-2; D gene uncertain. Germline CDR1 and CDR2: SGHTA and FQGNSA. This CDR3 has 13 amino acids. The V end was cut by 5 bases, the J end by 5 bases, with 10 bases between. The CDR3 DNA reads TGTGCCAGCAGCCCGGGAGTAAGAAACACCATATATTTT. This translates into CASSPGVRNTIYF.

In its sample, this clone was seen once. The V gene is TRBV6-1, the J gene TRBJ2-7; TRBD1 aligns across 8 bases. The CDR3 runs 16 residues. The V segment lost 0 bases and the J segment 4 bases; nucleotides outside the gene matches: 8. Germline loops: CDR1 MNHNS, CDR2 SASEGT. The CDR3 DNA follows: TGTGCCAGCAGTGAAGCTCTGCAGGGGGCTCAGTACGAGCAGTACTTC. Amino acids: CASSEALQGAQYEQYF.

The CDR3 region has the DNA TGTGCCAGCAGTGCCCGGATTGAACTGTTTTTT. Amino acids: CASSARIELFF. The chain recombines TRBV12-3 or TRBV12-4 with TRBJ1-4; unclear D gene. Trimming shortened V by 5 bases and J by 12 bases, and 10 bases separated the two germline ends. The CDR3 totals 11 residues.

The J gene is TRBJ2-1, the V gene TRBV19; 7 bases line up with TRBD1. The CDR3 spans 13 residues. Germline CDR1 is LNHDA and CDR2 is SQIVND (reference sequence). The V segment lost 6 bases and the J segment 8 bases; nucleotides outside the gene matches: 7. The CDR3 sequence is CASSPQGFYEQFF. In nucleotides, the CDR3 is TGTGCCAGTAGCCCACAGGGGTTTTATGAGCAGTTCTTC.

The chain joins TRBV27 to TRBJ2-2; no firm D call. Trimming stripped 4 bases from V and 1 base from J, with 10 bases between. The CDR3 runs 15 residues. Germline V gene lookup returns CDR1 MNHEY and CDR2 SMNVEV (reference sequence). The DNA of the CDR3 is TGTGCCAGCAGTTGGGGATCCATGAACACCGGGGAGCTGTTTTTT. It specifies CASSWGSMNTGELFF.

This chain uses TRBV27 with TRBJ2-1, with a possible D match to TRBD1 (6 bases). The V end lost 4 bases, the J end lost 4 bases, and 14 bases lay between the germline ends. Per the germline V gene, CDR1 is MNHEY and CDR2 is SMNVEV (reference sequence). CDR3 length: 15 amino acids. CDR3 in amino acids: CASSSTGGLYNEQFF. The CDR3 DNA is TGTGCCAGCAGTTCGACAGGCGGCTTATACAATGAGCAGTTCTTC.

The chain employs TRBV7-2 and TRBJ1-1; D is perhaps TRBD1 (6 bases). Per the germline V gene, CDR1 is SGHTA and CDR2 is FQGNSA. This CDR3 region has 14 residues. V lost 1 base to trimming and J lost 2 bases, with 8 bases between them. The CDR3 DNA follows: TGTGCCAGCAGCTTAGGGACAGTTAACACTGAAGCTTTCTTT. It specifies CASSLGTVNTEAFF.